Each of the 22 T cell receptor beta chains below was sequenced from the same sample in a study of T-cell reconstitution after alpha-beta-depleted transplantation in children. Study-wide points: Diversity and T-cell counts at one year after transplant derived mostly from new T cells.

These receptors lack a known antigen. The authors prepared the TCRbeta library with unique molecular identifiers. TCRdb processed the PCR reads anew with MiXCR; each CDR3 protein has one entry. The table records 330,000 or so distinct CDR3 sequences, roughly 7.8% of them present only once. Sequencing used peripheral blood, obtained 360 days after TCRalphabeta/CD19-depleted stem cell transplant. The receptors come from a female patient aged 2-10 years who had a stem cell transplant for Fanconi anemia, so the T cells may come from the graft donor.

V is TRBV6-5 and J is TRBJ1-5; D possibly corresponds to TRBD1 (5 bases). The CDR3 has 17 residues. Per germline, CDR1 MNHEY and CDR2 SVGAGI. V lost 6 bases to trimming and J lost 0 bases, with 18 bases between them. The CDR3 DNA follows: TGTGCCAGCAGCCGGCCCAAGACAGATGATAGCAATCAGCCCCAGCATTTT. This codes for CASSRPKTDDSNQPQHF.

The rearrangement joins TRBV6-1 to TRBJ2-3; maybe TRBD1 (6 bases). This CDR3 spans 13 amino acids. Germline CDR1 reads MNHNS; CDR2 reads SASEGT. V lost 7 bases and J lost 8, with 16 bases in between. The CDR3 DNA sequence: TGTGCCAGCACCCCCATGCTACAGGGTACGCAGTATTTT. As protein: CASTPMLQGTQYF.

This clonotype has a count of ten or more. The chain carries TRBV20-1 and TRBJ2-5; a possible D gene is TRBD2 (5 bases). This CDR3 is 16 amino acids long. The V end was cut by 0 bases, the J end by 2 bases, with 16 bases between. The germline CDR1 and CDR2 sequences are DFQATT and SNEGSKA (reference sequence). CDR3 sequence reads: CSARDFRKDFQETQYF. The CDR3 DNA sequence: TGCAGTGCTAGAGACTTCCGAAAGGACTTTCAAGAGACCCAGTACTTC.

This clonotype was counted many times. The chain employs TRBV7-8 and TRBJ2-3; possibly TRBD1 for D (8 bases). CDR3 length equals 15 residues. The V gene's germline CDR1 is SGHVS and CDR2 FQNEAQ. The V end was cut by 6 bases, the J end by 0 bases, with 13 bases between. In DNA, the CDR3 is TGTGCCAGCAGACAGGGGGGGCATAGCACAGATACGCAGTATTTT. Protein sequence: CASRQGGHSTDTQYF.

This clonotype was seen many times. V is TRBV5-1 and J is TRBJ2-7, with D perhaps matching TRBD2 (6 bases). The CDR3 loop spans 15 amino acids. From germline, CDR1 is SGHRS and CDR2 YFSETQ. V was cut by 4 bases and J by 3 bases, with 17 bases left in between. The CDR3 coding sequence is TGCGCCAGCAGCCTCCATGGGCGGGATATCTACGAGCAGTACTTC. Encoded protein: CASSLHGRDIYEQYF.

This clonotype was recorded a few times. This chain's CDR3 is CASSQGGARGGSPLHF. In nucleotides, the CDR3 is TGTGCCAGCAGCCAAGGCGGTGCCAGGGGTGGGTCACCCCTCCACTTT. The chain couples TRBV3-1 to TRBJ1-6; tentative D call: TRBD1 (6 bases). Deletions cut 1 base from V and 10 bases from J, with 17 bases between. Germline assignment: CDR1 LGHDT and CDR2 YNNKEL (reference sequence). CDR3 length: 16 amino acids.

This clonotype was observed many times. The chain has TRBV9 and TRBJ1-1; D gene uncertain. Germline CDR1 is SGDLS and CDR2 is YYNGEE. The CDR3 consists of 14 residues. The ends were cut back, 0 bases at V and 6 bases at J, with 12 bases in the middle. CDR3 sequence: CASSVGGYDAEAFF. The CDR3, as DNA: TGTGCCAGCAGCGTAGGTGGCTATGACGCTGAAGCTTTCTTT. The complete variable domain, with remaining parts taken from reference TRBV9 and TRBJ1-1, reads DSGVTQTPKHLITATGQRVTLRCSPRSGDLSVYWYQQSLDQGLQFLIQYYNGEERAKGNILERFSAQQFPDLHSELNLSSLELGDSALYFCASSVGGYDAEAFFGQGTRLTVV.

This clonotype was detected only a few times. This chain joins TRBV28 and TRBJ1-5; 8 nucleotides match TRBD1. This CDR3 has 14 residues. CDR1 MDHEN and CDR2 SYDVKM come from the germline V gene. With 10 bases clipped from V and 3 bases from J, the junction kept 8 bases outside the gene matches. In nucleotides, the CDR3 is TGTGCCATCCTGGACAGGGACTTCAATCAGCCCCAGCATTTT. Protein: CAILDRDFNQPQHF. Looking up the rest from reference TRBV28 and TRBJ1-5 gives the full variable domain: DVKVTQSSRYLVKRTGEKVFLECVQDMDHENMFWYRQDPGLGLRLIYFSYDVKMKEKGDIPEGYSVSREKKERFSLILESASTNQTSMYLCAILDRDFNQPQHFGDGTRLSIL.

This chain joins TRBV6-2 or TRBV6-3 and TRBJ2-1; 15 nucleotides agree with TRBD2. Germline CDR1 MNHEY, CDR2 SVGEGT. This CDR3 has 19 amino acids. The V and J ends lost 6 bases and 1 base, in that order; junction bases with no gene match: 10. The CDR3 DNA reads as TGTGCCAGCAGCCACTTGGGACTAGCGGGGGGCTTTTCCTACAATGAGCAGTTCTTC. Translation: CASSHLGLAGGFSYNEQFF.

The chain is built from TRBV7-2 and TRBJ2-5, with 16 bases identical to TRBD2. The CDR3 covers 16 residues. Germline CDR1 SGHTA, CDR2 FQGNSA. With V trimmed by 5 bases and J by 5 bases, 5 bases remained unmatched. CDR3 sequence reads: CASSAGLAGGRETQYF. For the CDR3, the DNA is TGTGCCAGCAGCGCGGGACTAGCGGGGGGGCGGGAGACCCAGTACTTC.

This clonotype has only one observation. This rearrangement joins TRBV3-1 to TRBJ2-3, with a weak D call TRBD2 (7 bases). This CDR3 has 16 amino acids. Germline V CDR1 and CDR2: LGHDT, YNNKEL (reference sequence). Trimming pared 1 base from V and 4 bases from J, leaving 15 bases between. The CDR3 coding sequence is TGTGCCAGCAGCCAAGTTGGGAGGGGGGCGGCAGATACGCAGTATTTT. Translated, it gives CASSQVGRGAADTQYF.

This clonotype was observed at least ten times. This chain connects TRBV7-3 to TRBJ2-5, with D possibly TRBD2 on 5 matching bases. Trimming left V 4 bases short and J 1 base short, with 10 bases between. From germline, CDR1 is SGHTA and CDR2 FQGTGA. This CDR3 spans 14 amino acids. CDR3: CASSSDYSQETQYF. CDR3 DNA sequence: TGTGCCAGCAGCTCAGACTATTCCCAAGAGACCCAGTACTTC. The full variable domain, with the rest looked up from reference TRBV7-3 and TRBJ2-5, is GAGVSQTPSNKVTEKGKYVELRCDPISGHTALYWYRQSLGQGPEFLIYFQGTGAADDSGLPNDRFFAVRPEGSVSTLKIQRTERGDSAVYLCASSSDYSQETQYFGPGTRLLVL.

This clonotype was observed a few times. CDR3 protein: CASSTTGQGTSYEQYF. The DNA for the CDR3 is TGTGCCAGCAGCACAACGGGACAGGGGACGTCCTACGAGCAGTACTTC. The V and J genes are TRBV7-9 and TRBJ2-7; TRBD1 aligns across 10 bases. The CDR3 has 16 amino acids. CDR1 and CDR2 from the germline V gene are SEHNR and FQNEAQ (reference sequence). J was trimmed by 1 base and V by 5 bases; bases with no gene match: 8.

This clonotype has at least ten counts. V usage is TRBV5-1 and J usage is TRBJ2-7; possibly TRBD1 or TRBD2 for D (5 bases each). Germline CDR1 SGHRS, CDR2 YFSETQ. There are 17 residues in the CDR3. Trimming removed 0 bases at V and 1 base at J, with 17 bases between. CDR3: CASSLGFGARRSYEQYF. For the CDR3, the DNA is TGCGCCAGCAGCTTGGGGTTCGGGGCCCGACGTTCCTACGAGCAGTACTTC.

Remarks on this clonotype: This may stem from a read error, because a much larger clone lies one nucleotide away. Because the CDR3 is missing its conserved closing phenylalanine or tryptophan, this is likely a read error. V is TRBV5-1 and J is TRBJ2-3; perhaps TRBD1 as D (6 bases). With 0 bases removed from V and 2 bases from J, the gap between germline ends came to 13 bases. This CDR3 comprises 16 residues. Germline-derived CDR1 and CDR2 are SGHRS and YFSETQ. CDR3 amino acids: CASSLVLDSLTDTQYY. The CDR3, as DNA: TGCGCCAGCAGCTTGGTTCTGGACAGTCTCACAGATACGCAGTATTAT.

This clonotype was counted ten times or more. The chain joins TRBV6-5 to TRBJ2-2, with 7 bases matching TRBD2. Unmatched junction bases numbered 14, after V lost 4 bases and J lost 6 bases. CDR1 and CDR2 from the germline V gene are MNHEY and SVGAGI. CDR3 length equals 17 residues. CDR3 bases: TGTGCCAGCAGTTTTCACGCCGGGGGAGGGTCGGCCGGGGAGCTGTTTTTT. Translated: CASSFHAGGGSAGELFF.

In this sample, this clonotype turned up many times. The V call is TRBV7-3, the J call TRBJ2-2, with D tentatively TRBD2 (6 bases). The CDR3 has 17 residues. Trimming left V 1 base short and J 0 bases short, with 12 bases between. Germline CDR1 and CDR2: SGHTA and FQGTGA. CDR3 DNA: TGTGCCAGCAGCTTAAGCGGGATTAGGGCGAACACCGGGGAGCTGTTTTTT. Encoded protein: CASSLSGIRANTGELFF. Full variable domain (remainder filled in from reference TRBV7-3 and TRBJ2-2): GAGVSQTPSNKVTEKGKYVELRCDPISGHTALYWYRQSLGQGPEFLIYFQGTGAADDSGLPNDRFFAVRPEGSVSTLKIQRTERGDSAVYLCASSLSGIRANTGELFFGEGSRLTVL.

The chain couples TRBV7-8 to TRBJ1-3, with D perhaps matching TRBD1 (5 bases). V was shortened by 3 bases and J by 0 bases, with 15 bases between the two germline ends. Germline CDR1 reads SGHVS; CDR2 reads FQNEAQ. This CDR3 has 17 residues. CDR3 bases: TGTGCCAGCAGCTTGGCGGGACGGCTGAACTCTGGAAACACCATATATTTT. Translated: CASSLAGRLNSGNTIYF. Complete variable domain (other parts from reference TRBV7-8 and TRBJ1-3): GAGVSQSPRYKVAKRGQDVALRCDPISGHVSLFWYQQALGQGPEFLTYFQNEAQLDKSGLPSDRFFAERPEGSVSTLKIQRTQQEDSAVYLCASSLAGRLNSGNTIYFGEGSWLTVV.

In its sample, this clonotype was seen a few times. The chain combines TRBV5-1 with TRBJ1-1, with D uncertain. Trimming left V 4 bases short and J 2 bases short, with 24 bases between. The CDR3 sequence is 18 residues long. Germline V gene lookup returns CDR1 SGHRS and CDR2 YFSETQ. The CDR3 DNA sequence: TGCGCCAGCAGCCTATTGCCGGGCGCTAGAAACTCTAACACTGAAGCTTTCTTT. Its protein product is CASSLLPGARNSNTEAFF. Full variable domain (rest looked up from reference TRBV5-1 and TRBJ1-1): KAGVTQTPRYLIKTRGQQVTLSCSPISGHRSVSWYQQTPGQGLQFLFEYFSETQRNKGNFPGRFSGRQFSNSRSEMNVSTLELGDSALYLCASSLLPGARNSNTEAFFGQGTRLTVV.

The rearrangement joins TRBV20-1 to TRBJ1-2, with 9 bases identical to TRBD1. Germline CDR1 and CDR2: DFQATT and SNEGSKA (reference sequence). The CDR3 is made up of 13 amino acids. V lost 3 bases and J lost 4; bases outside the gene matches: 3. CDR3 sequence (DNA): TGCAGTGCTAGTGCGACAGGGGGCTATGGCTACACCTTC. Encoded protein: CSASATGGYGYTF.

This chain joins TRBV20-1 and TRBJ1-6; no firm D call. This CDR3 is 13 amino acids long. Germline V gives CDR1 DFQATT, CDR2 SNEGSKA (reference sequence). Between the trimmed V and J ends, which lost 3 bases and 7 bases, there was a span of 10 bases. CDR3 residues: CSARGPTNSPLHF. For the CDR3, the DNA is TGCAGTGCTAGGGGCCCTACGAATTCACCCCTCCACTTT.

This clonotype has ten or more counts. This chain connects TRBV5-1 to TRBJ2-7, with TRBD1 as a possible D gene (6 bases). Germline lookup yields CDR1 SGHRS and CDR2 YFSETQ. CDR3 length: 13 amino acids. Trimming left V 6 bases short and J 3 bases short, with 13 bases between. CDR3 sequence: CASKKTGNYEQYF. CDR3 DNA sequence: TGCGCCAGCAAGAAGACAGGCAACTACGAGCAGTACTTC.